This entry lists 20 T cell receptor beta chains sequenced from one sample in a study of Tregs in tolerant kidney transplant recipients. The table came from immunoSEQ multiplex PCR; TCRdb's copy has only in-frame clones and leaves some out. This repertoire includes roughly 48,000 clones. The material sequenced was CD4+ T cells from blood, taken before the transplant. The receptors shown here come from a human donor who received a combined kidney and bone marrow transplant.

On this clone: Read coverage stops 3 residues before the CDR3 terminus; the germline J gene supplies the remainder. The V gene is TRBV20-1, the J gene TRBJ2-7; the D gene is possibly TRBD2 (6 bases). This CDR3 region has 14 residues. Germline lookup yields CDR1 DFQATT and CDR2 SNEGSKA (reference sequence). The V end was cut by 1 base, the J end by 3 bases, with 13 bases between. The CDR3 reads CSARVGGEIYEQYF. CDR3 DNA, as far as it was read: TGCAGTGCTAGAGTAGGCGGGGAGATCTACGAG.

Remarks on this clone: The CDR3 extends 3 residues past the end of the read, so its final part is completed from the germline J gene. The chain joins TRBV20-1 to TRBJ1-4, with 12 positions matching TRBD1. The V and J ends lost 2 bases and 0 bases, in that order; junction bases with no gene match: 10. The CDR3 loop spans 19 amino acids. CDR1 is DFQATT and CDR2 is SNEGSKA in the germline V gene (reference sequence). CDR3 DNA (partial): TGCAGTGCTAGATTACCTCCGGGACAGGGGGCATCAACTAATGAAAAA. Its translation: CSARLPPGQGASTNEK. The full-length CDR3 reads as CSARLPPGQGASTNEKLFF.

As to this clone: Read data end 3 residues before the CDR3 end; the end is taken from the germline J gene. This chain connects TRBV19 to TRBJ2-7; 10 bases are shared with TRBD2. Germline-derived CDR1 and CDR2 are LNHDA and SQIVND (reference sequence). There are 17 residues in the CDR3. Unmatched junction bases numbered 9, after V lost 2 bases and J lost 2 bases. Here the CDR3 reads CASSITSGATYTYEQYF. The covered CDR3 bases are TGTGCCAGTAGTATAACTAGCGGGGCGACCTATACCTACGAG.

The CDR3: CASSLDGRLTEQYF. The part of the CDR3 DNA that was read is TGTGCCAGCAGCTTAGACGGCAGGCTGACCGAG. The V and J genes are TRBV7-9 and TRBJ2-7; D not resolved. The read falls 3 residues short of the CDR3 end, and the missing part is taken from the germline J gene. The length of the CDR3 is 14 residues. Germline lookup yields CDR1 SEHNR and CDR2 FQNEAQ (reference sequence). Between the trimmed V and J ends, which lost 1 base and 6 bases, there was a span of 13 bases.

Worth noting for this clone: The read comes to an end 3 residues before the CDR3 does, leaving the germline J gene to fill in the end. V usage is TRBV9 and J usage is TRBJ2-5; TRBD2 agrees at 7 bases. The CDR3 is 17 amino acids. Germline CDR1 reads SGDLS; CDR2 reads YYNGEE. Trimming cost V 5 bases and J 4 bases; bases outside gene matches: 17. CDR3 protein: CASSSKVGGTHRETQYF. The sequenced CDR3 bases are TGTGCCAGCAGTTCTAAGGTCGGGGGGACCCACCGAGAGACC.

Comment on this clone: Coverage ceases 3 residues before the CDR3 finishes, and the germline J gene fills in the end. The V and J genes are TRBV6-2 or TRBV6-3 and TRBJ2-1, with D maybe TRBD2 (6 bases). Trimming shortened V by 2 bases and J by 0 bases, and 8 bases separated the two germline ends. In germline, CDR1 is MNHEY, CDR2 SVGEGT. This CDR3 has 15 amino acids. CDR3 region: CASSYGGSSYNEQFF. The covered CDR3 bases are TGTGCCAGCAGTTACGGGGGGAGCTCCTACAATGAG.

The chain's CDR3 is CASSGSGYTGELFF. CDR3 DNA (partial): TGCGCCAGTAGCGGGTCAGGATACACCGGGGAG. J is TRBJ2-2 and V is TRBV5-1; 7 bases agree with TRBD2. The read stops 3 residues short of the end of the CDR3; the missing end is completed from the germline J gene. The length of the CDR3 is 14 residues. In germline, CDR1 is SGHRS, CDR2 YFSETQ. Trimming removed 8 bases from V and 3 bases from J; junction bases left unmatched: 7.

With respect to this clone: Read coverage stops 3 residues before the CDR3 terminus; the germline J gene supplies the remainder. V usage is TRBV5-4 and J usage is TRBJ2-5; 8 nucleotides match TRBD1. The germline V gene has CDR1 SGHNT and CDR2 YYREEE (reference sequence). Losses at the gene ends were 0 bases for V and 5 bases for J; bases not matched to a gene: 9. This CDR3 comprises 16 residues. Partial CDR3 DNA: TGTGCCAGCAGCTTGGTTGGCAGGGGGCGCGGGGAGACC. It specifies CASSLVGRGRGET. The whole CDR3 is CASSLVGRGRGETQYF.

This clone is identified as large from frequency. Sequencing ends 3 residues short of the CDR3 end; the germline J gene provides the rest. The V gene is TRBV7-3, the J gene TRBJ2-5; 10 bases are shared with TRBD1. This CDR3 has 15 residues. The V and J ends lost 5 bases and 5 bases, in that order; junction bases with no gene match: 8. Germline values: CDR1 SGHTA, CDR2 FQGTGA. Here the CDR3 reads CASSPSGQGRETQYF. The part of the CDR3 DNA that was read is TGTGCCAGCAGCCCGTCGGGACAGGGGAGGGAGACC.

By frequency, this clone is medium-sized. The CDR3 end falls 3 residues outside the read, so it is completed with the germline J gene. The gene calls are TRBV5-1 and TRBJ1-1, with 8 bases identical to TRBD1. This CDR3 region has 14 residues. V shed 4 bases and J 4 bases; nucleotides not matched to a gene: 6. The germline V gene encodes CDR1 SGHRS and CDR2 YFSETQ. The covered CDR3 bases are TGCGCCAGCAGCGGGGACAGGAGGTTCACTGAA. Its translation is CASSGDRRFTE. The whole CDR3 protein is CASSGDRRFTEAFF. The entire variable domain, with the rest obtained from reference TRBV5-1 and TRBJ1-1, is as follows: KAGVTQTPRYLIKTRGQQVTLSCSPISGHRSVSWYQQTPGQGLQFLFEYFSETQRNKGNFPGRFSGRQFSNSRSEMNVSTLELGDSALYLCASSGDRRFTEAFFGQGTRLTVV.

Regarding this clone: The read gets to within 3 residues of the CDR3 end, and the germline J gene fills in the rest. This chain links TRBV20-1 with TRBJ1-5; no reliable D call. The CDR3 has 12 residues. The V and J ends lost 5 bases and 3 bases respectively, with 8 bases between them. Germline CDR1 reads DFQATT; CDR2 reads SNEGSKA (reference sequence). The DNA read from the CDR3 is TGCAGTGCTTGCAGGCTCAATCAGCCC. Translation: CSACRLNQP. The whole CDR3 sequence is CSACRLNQPQHF.

On this clone itself: The observed sequence ends 3 residues before the CDR3 terminus, with the missing tail filled in from the germline J gene. The gene calls are TRBV6-1 and TRBJ1-4; D may be TRBD1 (6 bases). Between the trimmed V and J ends, which lost 4 bases and 8 bases, there was a span of 17 bases. This CDR3 is built from 15 residues. Germline V gene lookup returns CDR1 MNHNS and CDR2 SASEGT. CDR3 protein: CASSGQYRVGEKLFF. Partial CDR3 DNA: TGTGCCAGCAGTGGACAATACAGGGTAGGAGAAAAA.

With regard to this clone: Read data end 3 residues before the CDR3 end; the end is taken from the germline J gene. The chain is built from TRBV7-4 and TRBJ2-7; D perhaps matches TRBD1 (6 bases). CDR3 length equals 14 residues. CDR1 and CDR2 (germline): SGHVT, SQSDAQ. V lost 2 bases, J lost 3 bases, and 11 bases lay in between. The CDR3 loop reads CASSLQGHHYEQYF. The CDR3 bases that were read are TGTGCCAGCAGCTTACAGGGGCATCACTACGAG.

As regards this clone: The read ends 3 residues early relative to the CDR3; the germline J gene fills the gap. V usage is TRBV7-3 and J usage is TRBJ2-3; TRBD2 matches at 7 bases. The V gene's germline CDR1 is SGHTA and CDR2 FQGTGA. The CDR3 loop spans 15 amino acids. J lost 6 bases, V lost 0 bases, and 6 bases had no gene match. This chain's CDR3 is CASSLTSGPFDTQYF. Incomplete CDR3 DNA: TGTGCCAGCAGCTTAACTAGCGGGCCATTCGATACG.

The CDR3 region is CASRLAPHNEKLFF. The sequenced part of the CDR3 DNA is TGCGCCAGCAGACTCGCTCCTCATAATGAAAAA. The rearrangement links TRBV5-1 to TRBJ1-4; no definite D call. The CDR3 end falls 3 residues outside the read, so it is completed with the germline J gene. The length of the CDR3 is 14 residues. Germline lookup yields CDR1 SGHRS and CDR2 YFSETQ. Trimming shortened V by 5 bases and J by 4 bases, and 12 bases separated the two germline ends.

Comments on this clone: Sequencing ends 3 residues short of the CDR3 end; the germline J gene provides the rest. This chain joins TRBV10-3 and TRBJ1-1; D not resolved. The CDR3 has 15 amino acids. Germline V gene lookup returns CDR1 ENHRY and CDR2 SYGVKD. The V and J ends lost 6 bases and 0 bases respectively, with 14 bases between them. The DNA read from the CDR3 is TGTGCCATCAGGAACAGAACCTTTATGAACACTGAA. Translation gives CAIRNRTFMNTE. The whole CDR3 protein is CAIRNRTFMNTEAFF.

Details on this clone: Coverage ceases 3 residues before the CDR3 finishes, and the germline J gene fills in the end. The chain combines TRBV11-3 with TRBJ1-5; D is unresolved. Trimming stripped 7 bases from V and 2 bases from J, with 9 bases between. This CDR3 is 13 amino acids long. Germline V CDR1 and CDR2: SGHNT, YENEEA. CDR3 bases read: TGTGCCAGCAAAAAGGGTTGCAATCAGCCC. It specifies CASKKGCNQP. The complete CDR3 reads CASKKGCNQPQHF. Complete variable domain (other parts from reference TRBV11-3 and TRBJ1-5): EAGVVQSPRYKIIEKKQPVAFWCNPISGHNTLYWYLQNLGQGPELLIRYENEEAVDDSQLPKDRFSAERLKGVDSTLKIQPAELGDSAVYLCASKKGCNQPQHFGDGTRLSIL.

On this clone itself: The read terminates 3 residues before the CDR3 end, so the remaining end is supplied by the germline J gene. The chain links TRBV5-1 to TRBJ2-2; D may be TRBD1 or TRBD2 (6 bases each). CDR3 length equals 16 residues. V was pared by 4 bases and J by 5 bases, with 18 bases between. Germline values: CDR1 SGHRS, CDR2 YFSETQ. The CDR3 bases that were read are TGCGCCAGCAGCCTACAGGGACCACGGGAGACCGGGGAG. This encodes CASSLQGPRETGE. The whole CDR3 reads CASSLQGPRETGELFF.

As for this clone: The CDR3 goes on 3 residues after the read ends, and that part is filled in from the germline J gene. The chain carries TRBV7-3 and TRBJ2-3; D perhaps matches TRBD2 (5 bases). Germline CDR1 reads SGHTA; CDR2 reads FQGTGA. CDR3 length: 17 residues. Deletions cut 1 base from V and 2 bases from J, with 16 bases between. The part of the CDR3 DNA that was read is TGTGCCAGCAGCTTAAGCGGCGAGCGGAGCCACACAGATACG. As protein: CASSLSGERSHTDT. The full CDR3 reads CASSLSGERSHTDTQYF.

A remark on this clone: Mismatch with germline at one junction end may stem from a read error. The CDR3: CASSQDFAGGPDTQYF. The part of the CDR3 DNA that was read is TGCGCCAGCAGCCAAGATTTTGCGGGAGGCCCAGATACG. J is TRBJ2-3 and V is TRBV4-2, with 8 bases aligning to TRBD2. The CDR3 end is not reached by the read, which stops 3 residues before it; the germline J gene fills it in. The germline V gene has CDR1 LGHNA and CDR2 YNFKEQ. The CDR3 has 16 amino acids.